The source of this TCR beta chain is a study of cytomegalovirus exposure and HLA in healthy donors (dated by TCRdb to 2017 to 2019). Study-level background: According to an earlier analysis of several hundred of the donors, roughly 180 million T cells yielded 95 million to 140 million unique TCR beta sequences and 276 Gb of sequence data. Around 330 gigabases of sequencing data and around 80 million unique TCR sequences made up an early release that covered approximately 650 HLA-typed donors. Among the approximately 400 genotyped donors, around 81% belonged to the genetic ancestry cluster associated with self-reported Caucasian donors. The study aimed to test whether signatures of past pathogen exposure could be identified by cataloging public T cell receptors. The T cell repertoires of 666 subjects were profiled by immunosequencing and related to cytomegalovirus serostatus. Besides the first cohort of under 700 subjects, a separate validation cohort made up of 120 different subjects was used. To predict cytomegalovirus infection status, the study brought together high-throughput TCR immunosequencing, statistical association of individual TCRs with disease status, and machine learning. A later analysis re-examined previously published TCR beta repertoires from over 500 donors and added high-resolution HLA genotyping to investigate patterns of TCR occurrence. In the later analysis, no new phenotypic data were used to find candidate immune exposures; instead, reliance was placed on TCR beta sequences and their occurrence across donors. An earlier analysis of a few hundred of the donors applied high-throughput TCR beta sequencing to assess whether each TCR beta V gene segment acted as functional or pseudogenic. Donor age, sex, ethnicity and CMV serostatus were collected together with the repertoire data. A later genetic analysis used genome-wide SNP genotypes for about 65% of the 666 donors, treating that subset as a discovery cohort. All discovery cohort repertoires had been generated using a single sequencing platform. Both class I and class II loci were covered by HLA typing, at four-digit resolution. Typing coverage differed by locus: A, B, C, DRB1 and DQB1 were typed in roughly 620-630 donors, DQA1 in 500 to 550, DPA1 in 600 to 610, and DPB1 in 450 to 490. Several DR-DQ haplotypes were treated as single units for association and clustering because of strong linkage in the cohort. Among some 400 genotyped donors of the cohort, an average of roughly 240,000 unique TCR beta nucleotide sequences were sequenced per donor, roughly 20% of them non-productive.

The cohort comprised more than 550 healthy bone marrow donors. Cohort members were all nominally healthy when sampled, although unrecorded immune exposures were likely present. CMV serostatus was positive for 250 to 300 and negative for about 50% of the roughly 700 cohort members, and was not recorded for this donor. A peripheral blood sample was provided by each donor, and peripheral blood mononuclear cells were used for TCR beta sequencing. Genomic DNA was extracted from the blood cell samples with the Qiagen DNeasy Blood Extraction Kit. What the study reported, not specific to this receptor: Correlated functional status among segregating V segments might be attributable to linkage disequilibrium, but an unknown experimental factor could not be ruled out. According to a later analysis, most CMV-associated TCR beta chains appeared to be HLA-restricted, and the HLA associations seemed to be driven largely by CMV exposure. The presence/absence analyses assumed that sequencing depth was roughly uniform across donors, and that assumption may not be true. The classifier was reported to diagnose cytomegalovirus status with high specificity and sensitivity in both the original and validation cohorts. Around 16 rarely observed V segments, including chromosome 9 orphons, were excluded from the earlier analysis of some 590 of the donors because counts were too low. HLA typing was unavailable for some donors at each locus, so association tests used only the typed subset. CMV serostatus was the only immune exposure information available for the cohort. In a later analysis, the rate of TCR association differed among HLA loci, with DRB1 alleles having the most associated TCRs and HLA-C alleles having the fewest. At a false discovery rate of 0.05, a later analysis linked some 18,000 TCR beta sequences to specific HLA alleles. In a later genetic analysis, fewer N-insertions in productive TCRs were reported among donors in an Asian-associated ancestry cluster than the approximately 710-donor mean. A total of 164 TCR beta chains were listed by the study as associated with cytomegalovirus. In a later genetic analysis, a missense DCLRE1C variant was associated with V-gene and J-gene trimming of TCR beta chains, and the association was replicated in an independent cohort. Three of the identified cytomegalovirus-associated TCR beta chains were confirmed in vitro to be specific for cytomegalovirus antigens. Assigning TCR associations to individual alleles was difficult when HLA alleles, especially DR and DQ, strongly co-occurred. The authors suggested that the approach could potentially be generalized to other disease states and immunological phenotypes. Most TCR sequences were observed very rarely across donors, whereas some public TCRs were present in many individuals. A group of highly shared sequence variants was considered likely to be a technical artifact of the sequencing pipeline. Some IMGT-functional V segments, including TRBV6-2 and TRBV6-3, could not be told apart with the 87-base-pair reads, so those segments were excluded. Only TCR beta chains were sequenced in this cohort, and the absence of alpha or paired-chain data limited detectable features. In a later analysis, several top co-occurrence clusters were reported to appear linked to parvovirus B19, influenza, CMV and Epstein-Barr virus. In a later analysis, HLA-associated TCR beta chains showed more clonal expansion and lower generation probabilities than non-associated chains that were equally common. A further reported finding was that TCR beta sequences accurately predicted the HLA-A and HLA-B alleles for most subjects in the first cohort. Broadly in line with IMGT annotations, most TCR beta V segments showed up in productive rearrangements about 87% or about 30% of the time in an earlier analysis of around 600 of the donors.

Libraries were prepared through the immunoSEQ multiplex PCR assay. A mixture of 60 forward primers for TCR Vbeta segments and 13 reverse primers for TCR Jbeta segments was used in the multiplex PCR. Amplification of the CDR3 region of rearranged TCR beta genes was performed with a multiplex PCR assay on genomic DNA. Amplified TCR beta libraries were sequenced as 87-base-pair reads on the Illumina HiSeq System. The paper's processing steps were these. In a later analysis, approximately 74 million unique TCR beta chains were counted across the roughly 610 repertoires, and roughly 10 million of these chains were shared by at least two donors. Raw reads were error-corrected and collapsed into unique sequences by a nearest-neighbor algorithm in which closely related sequences were merged to remove PCR and sequencing errors. To assign V, D and J gene segments, CDR3 sequences were aligned to IMGT reference sequences. For a sequence to be retained, at least a six-nucleotide match to both a V gene segment and a J gene segment was required. A rearrangement counted as productive if the CDR3 had no stop codons and remained in frame with V and J, and every other rearrangement counted as non-productive. Following IMGT convention, CDR3 was defined as the stretch from the second conserved V-encoded cysteine up to the conserved J-encoded phenylalanine. In an earlier analysis of approximately 500 of the donors, sequences lacking an unambiguous match to a single V gene segment were excluded. In an earlier analysis of around 590 of the donors, a V segment was called functional when productive rearrangements were above 56.7%, and segregating when the standard deviation between donors exceeded 5%. A statistical classification framework was built to diagnose cytomegalovirus status from the catalog of TCR beta chain sequences. In a later analysis, TCR nucleotide sequences were compared against IMGT/GENE-DB human TR gene sequences so that V and J genes could be assigned. In a later analysis, CDR3 sequences and most-parsimonious VDJ recombination scenarios were assigned using the TCRdist pipeline. In a later analysis, each TCR beta chain was defined by its CDR3 amino acid sequence together with its V-gene family, and reads lacking a unique V-gene family were excluded. A later analysis removed 500 to 600 highly shared, low-generation-probability nucleotide sequences to deal with suspected cross-contamination and a sequencing artifact. For each public chain, a later analysis derived a clonal expansion index from normalized ranks of inferred template counts within each repertoire. A later analysis computed generation probabilities with a VDJ recombination model fitted to out-of-frame rearrangements, and checked the results against IGoR. Hypergeometric tests were used in a later analysis to score TCR-TCR, TCR-HLA and TCR-CMV co-occurrence, with a repertoire-size bias correction applied to the TCR pairs. A later analysis estimated false discovery rates by permuting HLA or CMV assignments 20 times. In a later analysis, co-occurring TCRs were grouped using DBSCAN, and TCRdist sequence similarity was added for clustering within HLA-allele-positive subsets. Repertoires with fewer than 30,000 or more than 120,000 public chains were left out of co-occurrence clustering, as were about 5 repertoires with anomalous nucleotide sharing. Sourced from immuneACCESS, this table was stored by TCRdb with only in-frame sequences that have V and J called. A share of the clones is absent; for the studies checked, an unresolved V gene accounts for under half, and the remainder has no known explanation. That table gives V, J and clone size, and the DNA gave D and trimming. The sample profile shows about 140,000 clones; around 77% of them were found once. The ten largest make up less than 5% of the sample.

As regards this clone: The specificity of this receptor is unknown. It has no much larger one-base neighbor in the sample; base qualities were not kept.

At the junction V is shortened by 2 bases and J by 6 bases, with 8 bases in between. The CDR3 covers 13 residues, taking in both the cysteine and the phenylalanine. The retained sequence is limited to the CDR3, 39 bases, with the frame set at the first base. Taken from the germline V gene, the CDR1 and CDR2 loops are SGDLS and YYNGEE. The sequence is built from TRBV9 and TRBJ2-2, and possibly TRBD2, on 6 matching bases. The source is a man aged 25-45 years in good health. The sample comprised PBMCs. The sequenced DNA: TGTGCCAGCAGCGTTTCGGGAGCCGGGGAGCTGTTTTTT. The resulting protein is CASSVSGAGELFF. The CDR3 plus the reference TRBV9 and TRBJ2-2 genes for the other parts give the full variable domain: DSGVTQTPKHLITATGQRVTLRCSPRSGDLSVYWYQQSLDQGLQFLIQYYNGEERAKGNILERFSAQQFPDLHSELNLSSLELGDSALYFCASSVSGAGELFFGEGSRLTVL.